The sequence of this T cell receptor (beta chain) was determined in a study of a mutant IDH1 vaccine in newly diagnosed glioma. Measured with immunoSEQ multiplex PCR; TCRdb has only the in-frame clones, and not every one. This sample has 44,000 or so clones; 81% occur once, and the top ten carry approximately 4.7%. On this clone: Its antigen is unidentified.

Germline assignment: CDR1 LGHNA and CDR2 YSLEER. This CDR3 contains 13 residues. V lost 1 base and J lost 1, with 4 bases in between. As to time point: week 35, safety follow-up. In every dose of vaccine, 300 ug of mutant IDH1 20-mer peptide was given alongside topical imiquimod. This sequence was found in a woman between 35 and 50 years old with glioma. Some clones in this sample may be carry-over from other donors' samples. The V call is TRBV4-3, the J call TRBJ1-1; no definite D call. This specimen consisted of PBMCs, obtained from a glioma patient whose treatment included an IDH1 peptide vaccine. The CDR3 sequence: CASSQVENTEAFF. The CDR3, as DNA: TGCGCCAGCAGCCAAGTTGAGAACACTGAAGCTTTCTTT.